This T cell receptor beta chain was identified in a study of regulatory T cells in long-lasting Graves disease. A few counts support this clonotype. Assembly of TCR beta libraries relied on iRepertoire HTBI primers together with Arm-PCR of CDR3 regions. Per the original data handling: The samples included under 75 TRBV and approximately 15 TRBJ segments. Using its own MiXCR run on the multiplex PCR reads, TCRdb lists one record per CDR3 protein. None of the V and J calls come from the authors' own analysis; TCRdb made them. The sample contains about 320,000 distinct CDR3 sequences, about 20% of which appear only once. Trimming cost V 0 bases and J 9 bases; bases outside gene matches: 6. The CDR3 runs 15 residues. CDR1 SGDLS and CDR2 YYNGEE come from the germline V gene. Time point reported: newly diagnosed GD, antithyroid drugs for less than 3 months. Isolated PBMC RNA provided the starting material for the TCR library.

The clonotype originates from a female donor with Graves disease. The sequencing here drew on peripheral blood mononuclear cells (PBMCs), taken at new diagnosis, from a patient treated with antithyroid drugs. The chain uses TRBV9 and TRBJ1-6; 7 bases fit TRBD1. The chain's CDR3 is CASSVDGQAISPLHF. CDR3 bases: TGTGCCAGCAGCGTAGACGGACAGGCAATTTCACCCCTCCACTTT.